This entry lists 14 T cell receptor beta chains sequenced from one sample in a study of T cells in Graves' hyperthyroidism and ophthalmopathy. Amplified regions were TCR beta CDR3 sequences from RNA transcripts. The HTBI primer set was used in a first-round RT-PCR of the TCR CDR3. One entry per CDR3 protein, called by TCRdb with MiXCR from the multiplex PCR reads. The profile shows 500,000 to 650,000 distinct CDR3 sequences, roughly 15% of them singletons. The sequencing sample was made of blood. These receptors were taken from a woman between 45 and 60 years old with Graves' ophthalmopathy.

The CDR3 sequence is CSALERTGFRNEQFF. The CDR3 region has the DNA TGCAGTGCCCTAGAACGGACAGGGTTTAGGAATGAGCAGTTCTTC. This chain links TRBV20-1 with TRBJ2-1, with TRBD1 matching over 8 bases. The CDR3 is made up of 15 amino acids. The V and J ends lost 6 bases and 7 bases, in that order; junction bases with no gene match: 14. The germline CDR1 and CDR2 sequences are DFQATT and SNEGSKA (reference sequence).

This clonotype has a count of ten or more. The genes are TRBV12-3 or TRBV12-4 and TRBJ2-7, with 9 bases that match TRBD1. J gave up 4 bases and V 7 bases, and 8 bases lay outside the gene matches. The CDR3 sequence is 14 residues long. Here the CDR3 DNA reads TGTGCCAGCACTCCTCGGGACAGGGAGTACGAGCAGTACTTC. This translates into CASTPRDREYEQYF.

The CDR3, as DNA: TGTGCCAGCAGGGGGCTCAGGGGGTACGAGCAGTACTTC. Its translation: CASRGLRGYEQYF. The chain links TRBV28 to TRBJ2-7; TRBD1 agrees at 7 bases. J was trimmed by 4 bases and V by 6 bases; bases with no gene match: 6. The CDR3 totals 13 residues. Germline assignment: CDR1 MDHEN and CDR2 SYDVKM.

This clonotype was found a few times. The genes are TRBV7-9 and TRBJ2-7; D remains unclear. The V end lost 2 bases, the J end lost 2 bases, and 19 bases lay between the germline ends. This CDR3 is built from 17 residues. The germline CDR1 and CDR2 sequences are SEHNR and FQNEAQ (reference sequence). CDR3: CASSLRVGAWAPYEQYF. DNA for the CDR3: TGTGCCAGCAGCTTACGGGTCGGCGCATGGGCCCCCTACGAGCAGTACTTC.

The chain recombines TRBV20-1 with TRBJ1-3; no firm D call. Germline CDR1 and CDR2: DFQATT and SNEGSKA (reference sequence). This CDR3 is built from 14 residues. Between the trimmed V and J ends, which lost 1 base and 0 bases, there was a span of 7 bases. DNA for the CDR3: TGCAGTGCTAGAGTCGCGAGCTCTGGAAACACCATATATTTT. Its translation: CSARVASSGNTIYF.

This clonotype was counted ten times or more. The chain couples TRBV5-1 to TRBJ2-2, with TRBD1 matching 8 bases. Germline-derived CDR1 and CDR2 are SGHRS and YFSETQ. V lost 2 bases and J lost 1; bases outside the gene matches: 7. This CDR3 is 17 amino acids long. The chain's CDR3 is CASSLRQGSRNTGELFF. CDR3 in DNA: TGCGCCAGCAGCTTACGACAGGGGTCCCGGAACACCGGGGAGCTGTTTTTT.

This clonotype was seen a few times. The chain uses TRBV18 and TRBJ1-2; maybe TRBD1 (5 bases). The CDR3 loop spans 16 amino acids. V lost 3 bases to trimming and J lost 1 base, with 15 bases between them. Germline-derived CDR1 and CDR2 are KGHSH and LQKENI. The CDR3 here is CASSPGTEPNNYGYTF. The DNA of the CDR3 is TGTGCCAGCTCACCTGGGACCGAACCCAATAACTATGGCTACACCTTC.

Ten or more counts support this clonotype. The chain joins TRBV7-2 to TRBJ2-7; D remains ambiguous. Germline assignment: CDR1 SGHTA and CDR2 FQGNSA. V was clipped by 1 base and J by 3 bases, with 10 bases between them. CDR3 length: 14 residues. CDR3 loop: CASSLGLGSYEQYF. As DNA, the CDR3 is TGTGCCAGCAGCTTAGGGCTAGGAAGCTACGAGCAGTACTTC. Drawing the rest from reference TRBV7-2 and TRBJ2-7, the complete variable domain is GAGVSQSPSNKVTEKGKDVELRCDPISGHTALYWYRQSLGQGLEFLIYFQGNSAPDKSGLPSDRFSAERTGGSVSTLTIQRTQQEDSAVYLCASSLGLGSYEQYFGPGTRLTVT.

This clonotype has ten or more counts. The CDR3 bases are TGTGCCAGCAGAAAGGACAGGGTTATCGAGACCCAGTACTTC. Its protein product is CASRKDRVIETQYF. The genes are TRBV6-1 and TRBJ2-5; 8 bases map to TRBD1. The germline gives CDR1 MNHNS, CDR2 SASEGT. This CDR3 region has 14 residues. J lost 5 bases, V lost 6 bases, and 8 bases had no gene match.

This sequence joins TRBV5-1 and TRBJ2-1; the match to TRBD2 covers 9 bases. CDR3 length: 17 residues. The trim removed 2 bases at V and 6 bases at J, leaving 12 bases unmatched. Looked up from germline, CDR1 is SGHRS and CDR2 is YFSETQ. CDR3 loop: CASSLSIAGEGTNEQFF. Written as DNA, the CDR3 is TGCGCCAGCAGCTTATCGATAGCGGGAGAGGGGACCAATGAGCAGTTCTTC.

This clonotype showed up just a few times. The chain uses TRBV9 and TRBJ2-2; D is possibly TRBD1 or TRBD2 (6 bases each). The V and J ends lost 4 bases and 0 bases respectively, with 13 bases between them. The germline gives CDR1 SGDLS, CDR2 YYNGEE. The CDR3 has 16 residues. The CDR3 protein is CASSYKGGSNTGELFF. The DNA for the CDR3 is TGTGCCAGCAGCTACAAAGGGGGGTCGAACACCGGGGAGCTGTTTTTT.

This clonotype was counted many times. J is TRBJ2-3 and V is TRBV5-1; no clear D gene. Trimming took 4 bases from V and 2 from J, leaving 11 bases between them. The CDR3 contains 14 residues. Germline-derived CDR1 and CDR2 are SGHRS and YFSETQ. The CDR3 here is CASSPGSDTDTQYF. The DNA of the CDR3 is TGCGCCAGCAGCCCCGGATCTGACACAGATACGCAGTATTTT. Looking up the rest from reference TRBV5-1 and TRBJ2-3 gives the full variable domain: KAGVTQTPRYLIKTRGQQVTLSCSPISGHRSVSWYQQTPGQGLQFLFEYFSETQRNKGNFPGRFSGRQFSNSRSEMNVSTLELGDSALYLCASSPGSDTDTQYFGPGTRLTVL.

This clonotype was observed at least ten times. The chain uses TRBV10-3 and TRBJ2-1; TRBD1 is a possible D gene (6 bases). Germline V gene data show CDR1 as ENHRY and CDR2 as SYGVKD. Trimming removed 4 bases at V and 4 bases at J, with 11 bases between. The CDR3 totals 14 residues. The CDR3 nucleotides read TGTGCCATCAGTGCAAACGGACAGTACAATGAGCAGTTCTTC. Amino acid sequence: CAISANGQYNEQFF.

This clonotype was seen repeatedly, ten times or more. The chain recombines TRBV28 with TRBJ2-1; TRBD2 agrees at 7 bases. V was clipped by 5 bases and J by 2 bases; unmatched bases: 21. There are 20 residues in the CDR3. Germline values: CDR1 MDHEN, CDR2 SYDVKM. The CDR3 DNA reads TGTGCCAGCAGTGCAGACAACCGGGACTACCCCCATCCGGCCTACAATGAGCAGTTCTTC. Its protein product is CASSADNRDYPHPAYNEQFF.